The next 17 T cell receptor beta chains were all read from a single sample in a study of T cell responses to AZD1222 COVID-19 vaccine (TCRdb year 2021). In light of the paper, this sample's time point label describes: baseline before first vaccination. The receptor library was made with the immunoSEQ multiplex PCR assay. TCRdb provides this immuneACCESS table in a form limited to in-frame rearrangements. Some clones are lacking; in checked studies, under half of them reflect an unresolved V gene, and why the rest are absent is not known. This sample comprises about 93,000 clones, just over 85% of them detected only once. 6.3% of the sample lies in the top ten. This specimen was peripheral blood, taken on day 0 of AZD1222 vaccination. All receptors derive from an adult in good health.

The chain employs TRBV15 and TRBJ2-7; the D is unclear. There are 13 residues in the CDR3. The V end lost 0 bases, the J end lost 2 bases, and 5 bases lay between the germline ends. Germline CDR1 is LNHNV and CDR2 is YYDKDF (reference sequence). In DNA, the CDR3 is TGTGCCACCAGCAGAGATCCCACCTACGAGCAGTACTTC. Translated: CATSRDPTYEQYF. The whole variable domain, remainder taken from reference TRBV15 and TRBJ2-7, is DAMVIQNPRYQVTQFGKPVTLSCSQTLNHNVMYWYQQKSSQAPKLLFHYYDKDFNNEADTPDNFQSRRPNTSFCFLDIRSPGLGDTAMYLCATSRDPTYEQYFGPGTRLTVT.

The genes are TRBV12-3 or TRBV12-4 and TRBJ1-1; D unresolved. CDR3 size: 12 residues. V was pared by 8 bases and J by 1 base, with 8 bases between. The CDR3 DNA is TGTGCCAGCTGTCGGCAGAACACTGAAGCTTTCTTT. Translating it yields CASCRQNTEAFF.

Only one count was recorded for this clone. The chain is built from TRBV4-3 and TRBJ1-1; maybe TRBD1 (6 bases). Germline V gene sequence: CDR1 LGHNA, CDR2 YSLEER. This CDR3 has 16 residues. V shed 0 bases and J shed 0 bases, with 11 bases lying between them. Written as DNA, the CDR3 is TGCGCCAGCAGCCAAGAGGGGGGCAGGGTGAACACTGAAGCTTTCTTT. Amino acids: CASSQEGGRVNTEAFF.

The chain uses TRBV3-1 (or the pseudogene TRBV3-2) and TRBJ2-7; 7 bases are a match to TRBD2. The CDR3 is 17 residues long. V was clipped by 3 bases and J by 0 bases; unmatched bases: 11. Germline CDR1 and CDR2: LGHDT and YNNKEL (reference sequence). CDR3 in amino acids: CASSQGRGRSSSYEQYF. The CDR3 DNA reads as TGTGCCAGCAGCCAGGGGAGGGGCAGGTCCAGCTCCTACGAGCAGTACTTC.

The chain employs TRBV18 and TRBJ1-5, with D maybe TRBD1 (5 bases). V was cut by 0 bases and J by 5 bases, with 11 bases left in between. From germline, CDR1 is KGHSH and CDR2 LQKENI. The CDR3 runs to 15 residues. CDR3 amino acids: CASSPPGGDDQPQHF. DNA of the CDR3: TGTGCCAGCTCACCACCTGGAGGGGATGATCAGCCCCAGCATTTT. The full variable domain, with the rest looked up from reference TRBV18 and TRBJ1-5, is NAGVMQNPRHLVRRRGQEARLRCSPMKGHSHVYWYRQLPEEGLKFMVYLQKENIIDESGMPKERFSAEFPKEGPSILRIQQVVRGDSAAYFCASSPPGGDDQPQHFGDGTRLSIL.

This chain joins TRBV15 and TRBJ2-1; unclear D gene. Germline loops: CDR1 LNHNV, CDR2 YYDKDF (reference sequence). V was trimmed by 1 base and J by 6 bases, leaving 10 bases between them. This CDR3 has 14 amino acids. The CDR3 DNA is TGTGCCACCAGCAGAGCTACGCGAGGCAATGAGCAGTTCTTC. It specifies CATSRATRGNEQFF.

The V gene is TRBV4-3, the J gene TRBJ1-2, with D perhaps TRBD1 (5 bases). There are 16 residues in the CDR3. V was pared by 1 base and J by 4 bases, with 16 bases between. Germline assignment: CDR1 LGHNA and CDR2 YSLEER. CDR3 sequence: CASSQAFSGRSYGYTF. In DNA form, the CDR3 reads TGCGCCAGCAGCCAAGCGTTTTCAGGGCGAAGCTATGGCTACACCTTC.

J is TRBJ1-4 and V is TRBV30, with 8 positions matching TRBD1. The trim removed 5 bases at V and 0 bases at J, leaving 2 bases unmatched. The germline CDR1 and CDR2 sequences are GTSNPN and SVGIG (reference sequence). The CDR3 runs 14 residues. The CDR3 reads CAWAGGATNEKLFF. CDR3 nucleotides: TGTGCCTGGGCAGGGGGCGCAACTAATGAAAAACTGTTTTTT.

J is TRBJ1-5 and V is TRBV2; D unclear. The CDR3 has 12 amino acids. V was pared by 6 bases and J by 0 bases, with 3 bases between. CDR1 and CDR2 from the germline V gene are SNHLY and FYNNEI. CDR3 sequence reads: CASSGSNQPQHF. CDR3 in DNA: TGTGCCAGCAGCGGTAGCAATCAGCCCCAGCATTTT.

The J gene is TRBJ2-5, the V gene TRBV9, with 7 nucleotides matching TRBD1. Germline V gene data show CDR1 as SGDLS and CDR2 as YYNGEE. CDR3 size: 14 residues. Trimming took 4 bases from V and 4 from J; bases not matched to a gene: 7. The chain's CDR3 is CASSRGQDTETQYF. The CDR3 bases are TGTGCCAGCAGCCGAGGACAGGACACAGAGACCCAGTACTTC.

J is TRBJ1-1 and V is TRBV7-9; a weak D match, TRBD1 (6 bases). V was trimmed by 2 bases and J by 5 bases, leaving 12 bases between them. Germline-derived CDR1 and CDR2 are SEHNR and FQNEAQ (reference sequence). CDR3 size: 14 residues. CDR3 nucleotide sequence: TGTGCCAGCAGCTTAAGTGAGGGGGTGACTGAAGCTTTCTTT. This gives the protein CASSLSEGVTEAFF.

This clone was detected a few times. The chain has TRBV24-1 and TRBJ2-7; D gene ambiguous. V lost 3 bases to trimming and J lost 2 bases, with 4 bases between them. The germline V gene has CDR1 KGHDR and CDR2 SFDVKD. The CDR3 contains 12 residues. The CDR3 region has the DNA TGTGCCACCAGTGATGGCACCTACGAGCAGTACTTC. Its protein is CATSDGTYEQYF.

The chain joins TRBV19 to TRBJ2-1; no clear D gene. Trimming stripped 5 bases from V and 9 bases from J, with 8 bases between. The CDR3 has 11 residues. CDR1 is LNHDA and CDR2 is SQIVND in the germline V gene (reference sequence). The CDR3 region has the DNA TGTGCCAGTAGTTATGTAGGTGAGCAGTTCTTC. Protein: CASSYVGEQFF.

This chain uses TRBV29-1 with TRBJ1-4, with D perhaps matching TRBD1 (6 bases). The CDR3 has 13 residues. Germline V lookup: CDR1 SQVTM, CDR2 ANQGSEA. V shed 6 bases and J shed 7 bases, with 15 bases lying between them. The CDR3 reads CSVIQGGPEKLFF. The CDR3 bases are TGCAGCGTCATACAGGGAGGTCCTGAAAAACTGTTTTTT.

The rearrangement joins TRBV7-6 to TRBJ2-3; D unresolved. CDR1 and CDR2 from the germline V gene are SGHVS and FNYEAQ. The CDR3 has 13 amino acids. The ends were cut back, 4 bases at V and 2 bases at J, with 7 bases in the middle. The CDR3 loop is CASSWGTTDTQYF. For the CDR3, the DNA is TGTGCCAGCAGCTGGGGTACCACAGATACGCAGTATTTT.

This rearrangement joins TRBV2 to TRBJ2-7; D is possibly TRBD1 (5 bases). Germline lookup yields CDR1 SNHLY and CDR2 FYNNEI. The CDR3 runs to 13 residues. Between the trimmed V and J ends, which lost 1 base and 3 bases, there was a span of 7 bases. Written as DNA, the CDR3 is TGTGCCAGCAGTGAAGGACAGTACTACGAGCAGTACTTC. Protein product: CASSEGQYYEQYF.

The chain employs TRBV25-1 and TRBJ2-7, with 9 positions matching TRBD2. The CDR3 runs 15 residues. V lost 3 bases to trimming and J lost 5 bases; unmatched junction nucleotides: 8. CDR1 is MGHDK, CDR2 SYGVNS, per germline. CDR3 DNA: TGTGCCAGCAGTGAGATTCTAGCGGGAAGCGACGAGCAGTACTTC. Its translation: CASSEILAGSDEQYF.